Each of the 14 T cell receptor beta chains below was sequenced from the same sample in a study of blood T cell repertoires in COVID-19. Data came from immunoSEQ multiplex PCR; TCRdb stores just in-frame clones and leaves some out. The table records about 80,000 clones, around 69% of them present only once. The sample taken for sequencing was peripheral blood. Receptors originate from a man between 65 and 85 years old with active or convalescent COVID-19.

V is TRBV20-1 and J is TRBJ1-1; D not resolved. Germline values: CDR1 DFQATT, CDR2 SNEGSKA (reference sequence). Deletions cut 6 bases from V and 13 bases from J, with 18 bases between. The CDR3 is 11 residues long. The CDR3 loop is CSAGFRHLNFF. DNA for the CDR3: TGCAGTGCCGGGTTCCGGCACCTTAATTTCTTT.

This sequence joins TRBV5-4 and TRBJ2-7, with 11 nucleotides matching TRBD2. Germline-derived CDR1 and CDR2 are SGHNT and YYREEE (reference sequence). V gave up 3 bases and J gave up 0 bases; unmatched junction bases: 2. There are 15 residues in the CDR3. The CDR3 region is CASSSLAGGSYEQYF. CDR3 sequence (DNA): TGTGCCAGCAGCTCCCTAGCGGGGGGCTCCTACGAGCAGTACTTC.

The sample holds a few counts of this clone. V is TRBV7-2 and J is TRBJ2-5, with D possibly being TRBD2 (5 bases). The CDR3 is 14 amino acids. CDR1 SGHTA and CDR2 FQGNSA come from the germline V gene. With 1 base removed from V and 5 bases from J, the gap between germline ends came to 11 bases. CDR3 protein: CASSLVSRGETQYF. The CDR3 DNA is TGTGCCAGCAGCTTAGTCTCACGGGGTGAGACCCAGTACTTC.

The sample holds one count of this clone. CDR3 sequence: CASSETTTGGQPQHF. The CDR3 region has the DNA TGTGCCAGCAGTGAGACCACGACAGGAGGTCAGCCCCAGCATTTT. The chain is built from TRBV6-1 and TRBJ1-5; a possible D gene is TRBD1 (6 bases). The germline V gene encodes CDR1 MNHNS and CDR2 SASEGT. V gave up 3 bases and J gave up 6 bases, with 15 bases separating them. The CDR3 contains 15 residues.

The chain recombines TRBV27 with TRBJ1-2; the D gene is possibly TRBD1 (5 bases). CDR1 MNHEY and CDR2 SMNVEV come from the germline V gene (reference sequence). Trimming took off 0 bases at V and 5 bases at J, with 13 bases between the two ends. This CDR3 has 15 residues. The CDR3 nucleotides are TGTGCCAGCAGTTTATCAAGGAGGGGCGCGTATGGCTACACCTTC. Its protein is CASSLSRRGAYGYTF.

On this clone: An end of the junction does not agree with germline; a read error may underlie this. The CDR3, as DNA: TGTGCCAGCAGCTTCGGCGAGGGGGGGTCCTTCGAGCAGTACTTC. It encodes CASSFGEGGSFEQYF. The chain carries TRBV11-2 and TRBJ2-7, with D possibly matching TRBD2 (7 bases). This CDR3 is built from 15 residues. Germline V CDR1 and CDR2: SGHAT, FQNNGV.

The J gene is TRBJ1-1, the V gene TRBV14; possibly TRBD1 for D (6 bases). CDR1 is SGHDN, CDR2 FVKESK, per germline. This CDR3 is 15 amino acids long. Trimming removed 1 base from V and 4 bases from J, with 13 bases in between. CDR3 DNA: TGTGCCAGCAGCCAAGGAAGAGCAGGGGCCACTGAAGCTTTCTTT. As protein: CASSQGRAGATEAFF.

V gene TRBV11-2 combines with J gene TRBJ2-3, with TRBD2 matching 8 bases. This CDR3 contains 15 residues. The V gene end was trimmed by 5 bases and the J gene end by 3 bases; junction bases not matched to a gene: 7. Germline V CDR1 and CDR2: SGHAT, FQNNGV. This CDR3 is CASSPGLGLTDTQYF. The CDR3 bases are TGTGCCAGCAGCCCGGGACTAGGTTTAACAGATACGCAGTATTTT.

The CDR3: CASSLPGTTNEKLFF. The CDR3 DNA reads TGTGCCAGCAGCCTACCCGGGACAACTAATGAAAAACTGTTTTTT. The chain is built from TRBV14 and TRBJ1-4; D not resolved. The CDR3 sequence is 15 residues long. Looked up from germline, CDR1 is SGHDN and CDR2 is FVKESK. Trimming removed 4 bases at V and 0 bases at J, with 9 bases between.

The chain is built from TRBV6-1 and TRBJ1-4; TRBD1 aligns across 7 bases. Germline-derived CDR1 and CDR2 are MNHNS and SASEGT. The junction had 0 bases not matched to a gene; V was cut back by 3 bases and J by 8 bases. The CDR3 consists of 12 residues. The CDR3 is CASSDRGEKLFF. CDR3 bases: TGTGCCAGCAGTGACAGGGGGGAAAAACTGTTTTTT.

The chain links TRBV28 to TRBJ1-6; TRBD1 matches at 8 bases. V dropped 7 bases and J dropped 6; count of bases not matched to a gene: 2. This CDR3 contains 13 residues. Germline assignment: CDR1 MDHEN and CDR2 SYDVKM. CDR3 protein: CASKDRVNSPLHF. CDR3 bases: TGTGCCAGCAAGGACAGGGTTAATTCACCCCTCCACTTT. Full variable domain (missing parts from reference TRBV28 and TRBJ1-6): DVKVTQSSRYLVKRTGEKVFLECVQDMDHENMFWYRQDPGLGLRLIYFSYDVKMKEKGDIPEGYSVSREKKERFSLILESASTNQTSMYLCASKDRVNSPLHFGNGTRLTVT.

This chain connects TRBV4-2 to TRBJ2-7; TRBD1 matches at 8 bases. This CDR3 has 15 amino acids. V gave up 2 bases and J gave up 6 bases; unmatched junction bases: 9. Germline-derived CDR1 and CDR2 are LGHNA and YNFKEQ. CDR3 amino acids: CASSQLGQGLGEQYF. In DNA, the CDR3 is TGTGCCAGCAGCCAACTCGGACAGGGACTCGGCGAGCAGTACTTC.

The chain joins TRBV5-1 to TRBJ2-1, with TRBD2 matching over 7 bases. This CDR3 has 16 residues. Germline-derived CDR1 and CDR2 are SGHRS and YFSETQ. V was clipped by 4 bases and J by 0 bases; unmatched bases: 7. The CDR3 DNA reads TGCGCCAGCAGCCCAGAGCGGGGTATCTCCTACAATGAGCAGTTCTTC. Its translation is CASSPERGISYNEQFF.

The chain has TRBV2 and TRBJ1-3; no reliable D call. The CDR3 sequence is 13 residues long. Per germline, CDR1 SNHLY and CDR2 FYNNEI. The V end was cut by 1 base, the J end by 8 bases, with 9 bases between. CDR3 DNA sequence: TGTGCCAGCAGTGAAGGCTGGCGGGACACCATATATTTT. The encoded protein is CASSEGWRDTIYF.